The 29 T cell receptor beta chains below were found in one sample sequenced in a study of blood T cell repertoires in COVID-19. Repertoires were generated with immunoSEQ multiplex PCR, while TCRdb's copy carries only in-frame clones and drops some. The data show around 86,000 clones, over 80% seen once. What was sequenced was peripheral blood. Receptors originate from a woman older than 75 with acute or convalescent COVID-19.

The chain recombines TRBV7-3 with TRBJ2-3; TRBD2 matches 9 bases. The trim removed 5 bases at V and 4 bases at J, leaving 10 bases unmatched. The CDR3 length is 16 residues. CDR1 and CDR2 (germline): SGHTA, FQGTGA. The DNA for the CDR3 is TGTGCCAGCAGCCTCTCCCCGGGACTAGCCGCAGATACGCAGTATTTT. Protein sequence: CASSLSPGLAADTQYF.

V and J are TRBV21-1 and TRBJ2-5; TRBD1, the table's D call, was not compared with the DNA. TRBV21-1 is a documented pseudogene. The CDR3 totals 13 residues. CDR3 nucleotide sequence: TGTGCCAGCAGCGCTCGGTCAGGAGAGACCCAGTACTTC. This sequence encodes CASSARSGETQYF.

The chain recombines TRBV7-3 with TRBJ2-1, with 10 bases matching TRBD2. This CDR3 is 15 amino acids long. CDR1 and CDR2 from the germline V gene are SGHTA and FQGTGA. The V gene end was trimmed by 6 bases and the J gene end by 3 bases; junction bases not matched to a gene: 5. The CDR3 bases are TGTGCCAGCAGTTTGACTAGCGGGCTCTACAATGAGCAGTTCTTC. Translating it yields CASSLTSGLYNEQFF.

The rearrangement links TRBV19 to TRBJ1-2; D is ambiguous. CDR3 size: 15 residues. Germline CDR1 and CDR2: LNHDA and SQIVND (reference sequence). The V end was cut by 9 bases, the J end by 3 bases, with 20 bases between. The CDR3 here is CASSVLAGLDYGYTF. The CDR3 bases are TGTGCCAGCTCGGTCTTGGCGGGGTTGGACTATGGCTACACCTTC.

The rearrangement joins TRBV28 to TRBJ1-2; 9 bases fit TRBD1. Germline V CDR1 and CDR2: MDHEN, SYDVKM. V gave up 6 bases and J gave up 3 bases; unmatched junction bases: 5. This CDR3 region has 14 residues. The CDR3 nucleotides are TGTGCCAGCAGGCCAACAGGGGGCGACTATGGCTACACCTTC. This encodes CASRPTGGDYGYTF.

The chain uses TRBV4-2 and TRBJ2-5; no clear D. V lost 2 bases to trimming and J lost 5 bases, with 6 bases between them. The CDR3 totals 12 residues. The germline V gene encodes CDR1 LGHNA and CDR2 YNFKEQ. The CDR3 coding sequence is TGTGCCAGCAGCCAAAGTCGGGAGACCCAGTACTTC. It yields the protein CASSQSRETQYF.

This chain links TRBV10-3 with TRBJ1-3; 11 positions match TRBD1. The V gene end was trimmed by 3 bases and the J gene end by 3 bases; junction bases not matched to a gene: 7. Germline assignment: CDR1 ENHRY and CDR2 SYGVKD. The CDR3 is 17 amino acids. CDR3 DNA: TGTGCCATCAGTGATCCAGGACAGGGGGCAAGTGGAAACACCATATATTTT. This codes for CAISDPGQGASGNTIYF.

Here the CDR3 reads CASSQDTKDSHYGYTF. The CDR3 coding sequence is TGTGCCAGCAGCCAAGATACGAAGGACAGCCACTATGGCTACACCTTC. The V gene is TRBV3-1 (or the pseudogene TRBV3-2), the J gene TRBJ1-2; tentative D call: TRBD1 (6 bases). The CDR3 has 16 residues. CDR1 LGHDT and CDR2 YNNKEL come from the germline V gene (reference sequence). V lost 0 bases to trimming and J lost 3 bases, with 14 bases between them.

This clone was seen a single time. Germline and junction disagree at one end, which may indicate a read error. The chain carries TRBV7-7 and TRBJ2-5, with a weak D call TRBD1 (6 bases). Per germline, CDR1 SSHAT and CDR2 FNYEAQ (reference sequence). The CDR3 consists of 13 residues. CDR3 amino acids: CASSLGTQETQYF. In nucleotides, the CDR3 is TGTGCTAGCAGCCTCGGGACACAAGAGACCCAGTACTTC.

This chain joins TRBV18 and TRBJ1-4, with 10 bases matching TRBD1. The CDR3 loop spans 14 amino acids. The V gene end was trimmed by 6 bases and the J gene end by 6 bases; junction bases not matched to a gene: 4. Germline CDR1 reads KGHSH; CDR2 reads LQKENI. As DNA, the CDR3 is TGTGCCAGCTCCCAAGGGACAGGGGATGAAAAACTGTTTTTT. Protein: CASSQGTGDEKLFF.

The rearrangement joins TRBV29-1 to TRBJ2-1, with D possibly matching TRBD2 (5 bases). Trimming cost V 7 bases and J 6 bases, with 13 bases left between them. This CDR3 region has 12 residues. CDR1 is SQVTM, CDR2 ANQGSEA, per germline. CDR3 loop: CSAARDVNEQFF. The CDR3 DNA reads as TGCAGCGCCGCACGGGATGTCAATGAGCAGTTCTTC.

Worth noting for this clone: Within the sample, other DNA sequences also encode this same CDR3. The CDR3 protein is CASSLRRVGQGSNEQYF. CDR3 nucleotides: TGTGCCAGCAGCTTACGAAGAGTGGGACAGGGAAGTAACGAGCAGTACTTC. The chain joins TRBV11-2 to TRBJ2-7, with 9 bases identical to TRBD1. The V segment lost 2 bases and the J segment 5 bases; nucleotides outside the gene matches: 13. From germline, CDR1 is SGHAT and CDR2 FQNNGV. This CDR3 comprises 17 residues.

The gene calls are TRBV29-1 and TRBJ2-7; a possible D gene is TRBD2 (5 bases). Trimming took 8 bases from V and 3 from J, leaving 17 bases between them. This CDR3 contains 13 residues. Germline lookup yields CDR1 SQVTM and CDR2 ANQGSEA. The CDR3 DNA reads TGCAGCTTTAGTCCTGGACTGATCTACGAGCAGTACTTC. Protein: CSFSPGLIYEQYF.

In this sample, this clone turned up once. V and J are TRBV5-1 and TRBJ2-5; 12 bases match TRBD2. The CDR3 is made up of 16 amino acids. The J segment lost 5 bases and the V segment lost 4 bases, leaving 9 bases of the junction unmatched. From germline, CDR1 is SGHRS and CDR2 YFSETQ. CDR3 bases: TGCGCCAGCAGCCCCTGGACTAGCGGGATTGGGGAGACCCAGTACTTC. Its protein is CASSPWTSGIGETQYF.

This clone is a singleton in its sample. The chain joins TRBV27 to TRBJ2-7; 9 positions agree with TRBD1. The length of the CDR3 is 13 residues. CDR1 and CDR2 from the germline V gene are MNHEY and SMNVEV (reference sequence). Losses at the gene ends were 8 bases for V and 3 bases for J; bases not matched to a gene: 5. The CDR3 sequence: CASAPGQGYEQYF. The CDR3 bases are TGTGCCAGCGCTCCGGGACAGGGCTACGAGCAGTACTTC.

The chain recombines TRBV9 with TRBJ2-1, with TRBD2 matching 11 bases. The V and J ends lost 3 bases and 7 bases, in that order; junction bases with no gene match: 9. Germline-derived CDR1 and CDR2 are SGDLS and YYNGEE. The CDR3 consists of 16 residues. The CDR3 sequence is CASSEGRLAGTNEQFF. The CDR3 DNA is TGTGCCAGCAGCGAGGGGAGACTAGCGGGAACTAATGAGCAGTTCTTC. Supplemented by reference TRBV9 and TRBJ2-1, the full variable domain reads DSGVTQTPKHLITATGQRVTLRCSPRSGDLSVYWYQQSLDQGLQFLIQYYNGEERAKGNILERFSAQQFPDLHSELNLSSLELGDSALYFCASSEGRLAGTNEQFFGPGTRLTVL.

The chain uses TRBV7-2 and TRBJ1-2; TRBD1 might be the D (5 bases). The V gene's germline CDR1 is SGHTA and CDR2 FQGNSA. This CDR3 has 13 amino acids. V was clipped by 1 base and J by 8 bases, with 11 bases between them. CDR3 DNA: TGTGCCAGCAGCTTAGTGGGGGGAGAAGGCTACACCTTC. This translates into CASSLVGGEGYTF.

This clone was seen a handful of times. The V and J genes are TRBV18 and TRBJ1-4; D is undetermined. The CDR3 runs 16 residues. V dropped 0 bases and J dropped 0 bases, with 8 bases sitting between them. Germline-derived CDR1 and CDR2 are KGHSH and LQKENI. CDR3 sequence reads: CASSPPVTPTNEKLFF. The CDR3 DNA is TGTGCCAGCTCACCACCGGTCACTCCAACTAATGAAAAACTGTTTTTT.

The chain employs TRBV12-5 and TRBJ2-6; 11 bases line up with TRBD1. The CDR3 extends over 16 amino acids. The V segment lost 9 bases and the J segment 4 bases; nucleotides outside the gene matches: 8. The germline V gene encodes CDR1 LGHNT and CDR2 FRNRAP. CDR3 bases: TGTGCTAGGGGCGGACAGGGGGCGCAAGGGGCCAACGTCCTGACTTTC. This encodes CARGGQGAQGANVLTF.

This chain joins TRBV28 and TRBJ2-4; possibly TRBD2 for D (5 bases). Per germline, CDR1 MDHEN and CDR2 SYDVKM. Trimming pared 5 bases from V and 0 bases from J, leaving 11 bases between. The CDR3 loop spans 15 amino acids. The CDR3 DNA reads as TGTGCCAGCAGTCCAACGGGGATAGCCAAAAACATTCAGTACTTC. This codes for CASSPTGIAKNIQYF. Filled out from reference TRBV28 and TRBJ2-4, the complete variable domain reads DVKVTQSSRYLVKRTGEKVFLECVQDMDHENMFWYRQDPGLGLRLIYFSYDVKMKEKGDIPEGYSVSREKKERFSLILESASTNQTSMYLCASSPTGIAKNIQYFGAGTRLSVL.

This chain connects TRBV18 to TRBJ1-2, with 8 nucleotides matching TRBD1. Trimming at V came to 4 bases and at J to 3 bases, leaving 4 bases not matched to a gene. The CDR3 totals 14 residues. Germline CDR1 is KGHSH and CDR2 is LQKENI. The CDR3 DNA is TGTGCCAGCTCACAACAGGGGGACGACTATGGCTACACCTTC. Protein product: CASSQQGDDYGYTF.

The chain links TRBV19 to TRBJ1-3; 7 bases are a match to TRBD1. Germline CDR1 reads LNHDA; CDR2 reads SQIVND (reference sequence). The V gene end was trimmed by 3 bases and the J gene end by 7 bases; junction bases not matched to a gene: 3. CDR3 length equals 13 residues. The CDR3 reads CASSMGQINTIYF. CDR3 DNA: TGTGCCAGTAGTATGGGACAGATCAACACCATATATTTT.

CDR3 in amino acids: CASSLVGGTGELFF. The CDR3 region has the DNA TGCGCCAGCAGCTTGGTGGGGGGAACCGGGGAGCTGTTTTTT. The chain uses TRBV5-1 and TRBJ2-2; maybe TRBD2 (6 bases). Trimming pared 0 bases from V and 5 bases from J, leaving 8 bases between. Germline V CDR1 and CDR2: SGHRS, YFSETQ. The CDR3 has 14 amino acids.

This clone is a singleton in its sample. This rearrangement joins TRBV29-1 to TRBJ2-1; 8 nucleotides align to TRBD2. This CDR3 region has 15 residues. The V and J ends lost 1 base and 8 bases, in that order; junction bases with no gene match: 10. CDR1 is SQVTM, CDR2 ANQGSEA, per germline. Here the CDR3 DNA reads TGCAGCGTTGAAGGGAATAGCGGGATGGTCGATGAGCAGTTCTTC. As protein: CSVEGNSGMVDEQFF.

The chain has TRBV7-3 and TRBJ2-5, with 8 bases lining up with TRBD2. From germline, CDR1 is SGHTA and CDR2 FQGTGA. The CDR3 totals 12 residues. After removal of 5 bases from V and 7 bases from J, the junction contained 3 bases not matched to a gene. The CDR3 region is CASSPGGRTQYF. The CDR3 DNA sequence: TGTGCCAGCAGCCCGGGGGGGAGGACCCAGTACTTC.

In DNA form, the CDR3 reads TGTGCCAGCCCCAGGGGCGAGCAGTACTTC. Its protein product is CASPRGEQYF. This chain uses TRBV6-5 with TRBJ2-7; TRBD1 might be the D (6 bases). This CDR3 is 10 amino acids long. The V and J ends lost 8 bases and 6 bases respectively, with 8 bases between them. The V gene's germline CDR1 is MNHEY and CDR2 SVGAGI.

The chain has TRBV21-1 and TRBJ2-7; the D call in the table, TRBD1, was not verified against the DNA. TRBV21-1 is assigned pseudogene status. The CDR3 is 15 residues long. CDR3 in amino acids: CASSIRFHDIYEQYF. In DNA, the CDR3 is TGTGCCAGCAGCATTAGGTTCCACGACATCTACGAGCAGTACTTC.

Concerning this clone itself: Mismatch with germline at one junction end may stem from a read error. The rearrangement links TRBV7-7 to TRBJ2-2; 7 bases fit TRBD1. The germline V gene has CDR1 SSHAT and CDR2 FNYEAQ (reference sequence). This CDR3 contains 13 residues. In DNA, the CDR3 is TGTGCTAGCAGCCATGACAGGGCCGGGGAGCTGTTTTTT. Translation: CASSHDRAGELFF.

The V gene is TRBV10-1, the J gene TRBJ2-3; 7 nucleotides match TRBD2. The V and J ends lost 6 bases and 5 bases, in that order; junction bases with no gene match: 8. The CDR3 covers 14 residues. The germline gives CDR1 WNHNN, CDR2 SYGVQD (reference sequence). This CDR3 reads CASSGGREGDTQYF. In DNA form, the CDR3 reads TGCGCCAGCAGCGGCGGGAGAGAAGGAGATACGCAGTATTTT.